Following are 5 T cell receptor beta chains from one sample sequenced in a study of blood T cell repertoires in COVID-19. Measured with immunoSEQ multiplex PCR; TCRdb has only the in-frame clones, and not every one. The sample lists roughly 370,000 clones; around nine tenths were seen once. Sequencing input: PBMCs or T cells enriched from blood (not recorded which). These receptors were taken from a woman aged 45-59 years who had recovered from COVID-19.

This chain connects TRBV10-3 to TRBJ1-2, with a tentative D call TRBD1 (6 bases). This CDR3 has 14 residues. Trimming removed 0 bases from V and 6 bases from J, with 11 bases in between. Per the germline V gene, CDR1 is ENHRY and CDR2 is SYGVKD. The CDR3 bases are TGTGCCATCAGTGAGTCAACAGACAGGCATGGCTACACCTTC. It specifies CAISESTDRHGYTF.

The chain's CDR3 is CATQGSGGNQPQHF. The CDR3 DNA is TGTGCCACTCAGGGGTCTGGCGGCAATCAGCCCCAGCATTTT. The chain carries TRBV24-1 and TRBJ1-5; TRBD1 might be the D (6 bases). CDR1 is KGHDR, CDR2 SFDVKD, per germline. The length of the CDR3 is 14 residues. V lost 10 bases to trimming and J lost 2 bases, with 14 bases between them.

The gene calls are TRBV9 and TRBJ2-7; D gene uncertain. Germline-derived CDR1 and CDR2 are SGDLS and YYNGEE. V lost 0 bases, J lost 1 base, and 11 bases lay in between. This CDR3 region has 15 residues. CDR3 residues: CASSVAPLLSYEQYF. CDR3 DNA sequence: TGTGCCAGCAGCGTAGCTCCGTTACTATCCTACGAGCAGTACTTC.

The genes are TRBV15 and TRBJ1-1; D not certain. Trimming took 0 bases from V and 1 from J, leaving 15 bases between them. Germline V CDR1 and CDR2: LNHNV, YYDKDF (reference sequence). This CDR3 contains 17 residues. The CDR3 loop is CATSRDLLGGQNTEAFF. The CDR3 DNA follows: TGTGCCACCAGCAGAGATTTATTGGGCGGGCAGAACACTGAAGCTTTCTTT.

CDR3 nucleotide sequence: TGTGCCAGCAGCTTAGCGCGGCAGGGGTTTGAGCAGTTCTTC. Translated, it gives CASSLARQGFEQFF. The V call is TRBV7-9, the J call TRBJ2-1; weak D call: TRBD1 (6 bases). V lost 0 bases to trimming and J lost 9 bases, with 12 bases between them. The germline gives CDR1 SEHNR, CDR2 FQNEAQ (reference sequence). The CDR3 sequence is 14 residues long.